These 21 T cell receptor beta chains were all obtained from the same sample, sequenced in a study of blood T cell repertoires in COVID-19 (dated by TCRdb to the early 2020s). Libraries were made using the immunoSEQ multiplex PCR assay. TCRdb's version of the immuneACCESS table is confined to in-frame rearrangements and falls short of the full clone set. An unresolved V gene accounts for under half of the shortfall where checked; the remainder is of unknown origin. This sample holds hundreds of thousands of clones; 88% were observed only once. The ten largest clones add up to 9% to 9.5% of the sample. The specimen sequenced was peripheral blood. Every receptor here comes from a young man with active or convalescent COVID-19.

The V call is TRBV19, the J call TRBJ1-2; D remains ambiguous. The CDR3 loop spans 11 amino acids. Trimming left V 8 bases short and J 6 bases short, with 10 bases between. In germline, CDR1 is LNHDA, CDR2 SQIVND (reference sequence). DNA for the CDR3: TGTGCCAGTGTGGGCAGAGATGGCTACACCTTC. The encoded protein is CASVGRDGYTF. The full variable domain, in which reference TRBV19 and TRBJ1-2 provide the parts outside the CDR3, is DGGITQSPKYLFRKEGQNVTLSCEQNLNHDAMYWYRQDPGQGLRLIYYSQIVNDFQKGDIAEGYSVSREKKESFPLTVTSAQKNPTAFYLCASVGRDGYTFGSGTRLTVV.

This chain uses TRBV7-8 with TRBJ2-7; possible D gene TRBD1, 5 bases. Trimming cost V 5 bases and J 3 bases, with 11 bases left between them. Germline loops: CDR1 SGHVS, CDR2 FQNEAQ. CDR3 length: 13 amino acids. CDR3 region: CASSVDRDYEQYF. CDR3 sequence (DNA): TGTGCCAGCAGCGTAGACAGAGACTACGAGCAGTACTTC. The full variable domain, completed using reference TRBV7-8 and TRBJ2-7, is GAGVSQSPRYKVAKRGQDVALRCDPISGHVSLFWYQQALGQGPEFLTYFQNEAQLDKSGLPSDRFFAERPEGSVSTLKIQRTQQEDSAVYLCASSVDRDYEQYFGPGTRLTVT.

The V gene is TRBV5-6, the J gene TRBJ1-2; D not resolved. The CDR3 consists of 14 residues. Germline V gene sequence: CDR1 SGHDT, CDR2 YYEEEE. V dropped 0 bases and J dropped 0 bases, with 6 bases sitting between them. CDR3 sequence (DNA): TGTGCCAGCAGCTTGGGCAGGTCTAACTATGGCTACACCTTC. As protein: CASSLGRSNYGYTF.

V is TRBV5-4 and J is TRBJ1-2; 11 nucleotides match TRBD1. Germline V gives CDR1 SGHNT, CDR2 YYREEE (reference sequence). V was clipped by 2 bases and J by 5 bases; unmatched bases: 2. The CDR3 runs 14 residues. CDR3 sequence: CASSFGQGAYGYTF. The CDR3 DNA reads TGTGCCAGCAGCTTCGGACAGGGGGCGTATGGCTACACCTTC.

The gene calls are TRBV15 and TRBJ1-3; TRBD1 is a possible D gene (5 bases). V lost 5 bases and J lost 0, with 11 bases in between. In germline, CDR1 is LNHNV, CDR2 YYDKDF (reference sequence). This CDR3 has 15 residues. The CDR3 DNA reads as TGTGCCACCAGCCTGGACAAGAGCTCTGGAAACACCATATATTTT. The encoded protein is CATSLDKSSGNTIYF.

This chain connects TRBV11-2 to TRBJ2-7; 7 bases match TRBD2. Unmatched junction bases numbered 7, after V lost 6 bases and J lost 5 bases. Germline values: CDR1 SGHAT, CDR2 FQNNGV. The CDR3 has 13 amino acids. DNA of the CDR3: TGTGCCAGCAGTGGGAGGGGCTCAGACGAGCAGTACTTC. It specifies CASSGRGSDEQYF.

The table lists this clone with a few counts. V and J are TRBV6-5 and TRBJ1-2, with D maybe TRBD1 (6 bases). The CDR3 has 15 residues. In germline, CDR1 is MNHEY, CDR2 SVGAGI. Trimming stripped 6 bases from V and 4 bases from J, with 18 bases between. The CDR3 nucleotides read TGTGCCAGCAGACGGGACATGGGGAGATCCTATGGCTACACCTTC. It codes for CASRRDMGRSYGYTF.

The V call is TRBV7-2, the J call TRBJ2-3, with 9 bases that match TRBD2. This CDR3 has 13 residues. V gave up 11 bases and J gave up 0 bases; unmatched junction bases: 3. Germline CDR1 and CDR2: SGHTA and FQGNSA. Here the CDR3 DNA reads TGTGCCGGGGGACTAGCCAGCACAGATACGCAGTATTTT. It specifies CAGGLASTDTQYF. Full variable domain (rest looked up from reference TRBV7-2 and TRBJ2-3): GAGVSQSPSNKVTEKGKDVELRCDPISGHTALYWYRQSLGQGLEFLIYFQGNSAPDKSGLPSDRFSAERTGGSVSTLTIQRTQQEDSAVYLCAGGLASTDTQYFGPGTRLTVL.

The V and J genes are TRBV7-8 and TRBJ1-5, with D unresolved. The V gene's germline CDR1 is SGHVS and CDR2 FQNEAQ. The CDR3 has 16 amino acids. V dropped 5 bases and J dropped 5 bases, with 19 bases sitting between them. CDR3: CASSPIRVRLHQPQHF. The CDR3 coding sequence is TGTGCCAGCAGCCCCATCAGAGTCAGACTACATCAGCCCCAGCATTTT.

The chain joins TRBV2 to TRBJ2-3; TRBD1 matches at 10 bases. The CDR3 extends over 14 amino acids. The J segment lost 5 bases and the V segment lost 4 bases, leaving 3 bases of the junction unmatched. Germline CDR1 is SNHLY and CDR2 is FYNNEI. Here the CDR3 DNA reads TGTGCCAGCAGTGGACAGGGGGCTTTAGATACGCAGTATTTT. Protein sequence: CASSGQGALDTQYF.

V and J are TRBV2 and TRBJ2-7; 10 bases agree with TRBD1. The CDR3 length is 15 residues. V trimming: 6 bases; J trimming: 7 bases; junction bases outside the gene matches: 12. CDR1 is SNHLY and CDR2 is FYNNEI in the germline V gene. CDR3 in DNA: TGTGCCAGCAGGAGGGGACAGGGGTCCTATAGAGAGCAGTACTTC. Translated: CASRRGQGSYREQYF.

The chain uses TRBV6-6 and TRBJ1-5, with D unclear. This CDR3 has 14 amino acids. The V end lost 5 bases, the J end lost 2 bases, and 10 bases lay between the germline ends. The germline V gene has CDR1 MNHNY and CDR2 SVGAGI (reference sequence). The CDR3 DNA is TGTGCCAGCAGTGTCCAGGTTCGCAATCAGCCCCAGCATTTT. This translates into CASSVQVRNQPQHF.

V gene TRBV4-2 combines with J gene TRBJ2-7; 13 bases fit TRBD2. V was pared by 2 bases and J by 0 bases, with 4 bases of the junction left unmatched. Germline lookup yields CDR1 LGHNA and CDR2 YNFKEQ. The CDR3 totals 17 residues. CDR3 region: CASSQTSGGASSYEQYF. CDR3 nucleotides: TGTGCCAGCAGCCAAACTAGCGGGGGGGCGAGCTCCTACGAGCAGTACTTC.

The chain carries TRBV5-1 and TRBJ2-1, with 8 nucleotides matching TRBD2. Trimming cost V 4 bases and J 6 bases; bases outside gene matches: 6. The CDR3 runs 14 residues. CDR1 and CDR2 from the germline V gene are SGHRS and YFSETQ. The CDR3 DNA reads as TGCGCCAGCAGCGCTTCCGGGACTAGCAATGAGCAGTTCTTC. It is translated as CASSASGTSNEQFF.

This rearrangement joins TRBV7-8 to TRBJ1-5, with D perhaps matching TRBD1 (6 bases). Germline V lookup: CDR1 SGHVS, CDR2 FQNEAQ. This CDR3 is built from 14 residues. Deletions cut 4 bases from V and 5 bases from J, with 12 bases between. CDR3 nucleotides: TGTGCCAGCAGCTGGCAGGGGAAGCATCAGCCCCAGCATTTT. Residues: CASSWQGKHQPQHF.

This chain links TRBV7-2 with TRBJ2-3; D perhaps matches TRBD1 (6 bases). V lost 0 bases and J lost 0, with 16 bases in between. The CDR3 is 18 amino acids. In germline, CDR1 is SGHTA, CDR2 FQGNSA. CDR3 coding DNA: TGTGCCAGCAGCTTAGCAGATTACAGGGTGCAGAGCACAGATACGCAGTATTTT. It encodes CASSLADYRVQSTDTQYF.

V usage is TRBV7-8 and J usage is TRBJ2-7, with 9 bases identical to TRBD1. The germline V gene encodes CDR1 SGHVS and CDR2 FQNEAQ. This CDR3 has 14 amino acids. V lost 1 base to trimming and J lost 3 bases; unmatched junction nucleotides: 1. The CDR3 sequence is CASSLVGQGYEQYF. CDR3 sequence (DNA): TGTGCCAGCAGCTTAGTGGGACAGGGCTACGAGCAGTACTTC.

This chain links TRBV9 with TRBJ1-1; weak D call: TRBD1 (5 bases). The CDR3 is 15 amino acids. V was trimmed by 7 bases and J by 1 base, leaving 17 bases between them. Germline V lookup: CDR1 SGDLS, CDR2 YYNGEE. The CDR3 loop is CASAEGKTGNTEAFF. Written as DNA, the CDR3 is TGTGCCAGCGCCGAAGGAAAAACAGGGAACACTGAAGCTTTCTTT.

The chain employs TRBV5-5 and TRBJ2-7, with TRBD1 matching over 8 bases. Trimming removed 0 bases from V and 2 bases from J; junction bases left unmatched: 4. CDR1 and CDR2 from the germline V gene are SGHKS and YYEKEE (reference sequence). CDR3 size: 15 residues. The CDR3 sequence: CASSLGRGPAYEQYF. The CDR3 DNA reads as TGTGCCAGCAGCTTGGGCAGGGGGCCGGCCTACGAGCAGTACTTC.

V is TRBV4-1 and J is TRBJ1-6; TRBD1 aligns across 8 bases. Germline trimming cut 1 base from V and 6 bases from J; bases unmatched to any gene: 11. Germline CDR1 and CDR2: MGHRA and YSYEKL. CDR3 length equals 18 residues. CDR3 protein: CASSQGWARDRGNSPLHF. CDR3 bases: TGCGCCAGCAGCCAAGGGTGGGCCCGAGACAGGGGTAATTCACCCCTCCACTTT.

The chain joins TRBV29-1 to TRBJ2-4; 10 bases agree with TRBD1. This CDR3 contains 16 residues. Germline V CDR1 and CDR2: SQVTM, ANQGSEA. Trimming removed 4 bases from V and 2 bases from J; junction bases left unmatched: 8. DNA of the CDR3: TGCAGCGTTGCCCCGGACAGGGGGGAATCCAAAAACATTCAGTACTTC. It codes for CSVAPDRGESKNIQYF.